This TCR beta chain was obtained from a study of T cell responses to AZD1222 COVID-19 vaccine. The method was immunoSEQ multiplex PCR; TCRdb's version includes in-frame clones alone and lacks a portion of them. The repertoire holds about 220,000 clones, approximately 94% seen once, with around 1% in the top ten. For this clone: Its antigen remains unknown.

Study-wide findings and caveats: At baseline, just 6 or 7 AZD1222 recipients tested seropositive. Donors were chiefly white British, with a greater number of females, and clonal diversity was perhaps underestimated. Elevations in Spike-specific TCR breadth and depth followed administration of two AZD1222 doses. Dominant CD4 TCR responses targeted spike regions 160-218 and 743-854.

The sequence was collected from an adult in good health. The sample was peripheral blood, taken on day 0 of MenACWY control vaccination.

CDR3 nucleotide sequence: TGTGCCAGCAGTTACCCCGACCCGTCAGGTACGCAGTATTTT. It codes for CASSYPDPSGTQYF. The chain recombines TRBV6-2 or TRBV6-3 with TRBJ2-3; D is unresolved. V lost 2 bases to trimming and J lost 8 bases, with 14 bases between them. The CDR3 extends over 14 amino acids. The germline V gene has CDR1 MNHEY and CDR2 SVGEGT.